This TCR beta chain appears in the sequencing data of a study of blood T cell repertoires in COVID-19 (TCRdb year 2020). In the study overall: Samples from collaborators originated in the United States, Italy and Spain and spanned both the acute and convalescent phases of COVID-19. Where HLA class I and class II types were available, the types were taken from metadata supplied by the sample provider, not from assay-based typing. The dataset comprised deeply sampled blood TCRbeta repertoires from subjects exposed to, actively infected with, or recovered from COVID-19. Samples came from the ongoing ImmuneRACE study (first 160 participants) plus 1,254 subjects from 6 global collaborators. The material from the prospective study consisted of cDNA or gDNA derived from T cells, B-cell-depleted T cells, or PBMCs. A freely available public database, intended as a resource for researchers studying the immune response to SARS-CoV-2, is where the repertoires were released. Nearly every sample came with metadata listing a de-identified subject ID, COVID-19 status, age in years and sex. Study-wide findings and limitations: The quantity of clinical and demographic metadata differed by source and by participant and was supplied without curation.

Each collaborating institution followed its own protocols to collect whole blood in K2EDTA tubes. For TCRbeta analysis, collaborators shipped samples as frozen whole blood, isolated PBMCs, or DNA extracted from either of those sample types. TCRbeta CDR3 regions were amplified from genomic DNA using the immunoSEQ Assay, a bias-controlled multiplex PCR. The published analysis was carried out like this. Within the assay, amplification of reference gene primers was used to estimate how many nucleated cells each sample contained. To quantify the absolute abundance of each unique TCRbeta CDR3 rearrangement, sequence reads were collapsed and filtered. For each sample, productive Simpson clonality was calculated as the square root of Simpson's diversity index across productive rearrangements. The immuneACCESS repertoire file appears here via TCRdb, limited to in-frame rearrangements. These files lack a portion of the clones; in checked studies, under half of the deficit traces to unresolved V genes, and the cause of the others is not known. The V and J calls and clone size were taken over from that table, and D and trimming were inferred from the DNA. In this sample the table shows 200,000 to 250,000 clones, around 88% of which occur a single time. The top ten hold 1.5% of the sample.

As encoded in the germline V gene (reference sequence), CDR1 is WNHNN while CDR2 is SYGVQD. Counted from cysteine to phenylalanine, this CDR3 has 13 amino acids. Only the CDR3 DNA stays, 39 bases, in frame from base 1. The V end loses 6 bases and the J end loses 4 bases, and a stretch of 12 bases separates them. With regard to this clone: This clone's antigen is unknown. Per-base qualities were not stored, and no clone one base away is much larger.

The specimen sequenced was peripheral blood. The chain is assembled from TRBV10-1 and TRBJ1-1, with the D gene not clear enough to name. This receptor was obtained from a young man with active or convalescent COVID-19. CDR3 protein: CASRLGRSTEAFF. The sequenced DNA is TGCGCCAGCAGGTTGGGGAGGTCCACTGAAGCTTTCTTT.